The 15 T cell receptor beta chains below were found in one sample sequenced in a study of blood T cells in healthy people across ages. It was with a sample-barcoded 5' primer and a J-beta primer mix that a second PCR of roughly 7 to 12 cycles was run. From the 5' RACE reads, TCRdb called clonotypes with MiXCR, one entry per CDR3 protein. Among hundreds of thousands of distinct CDR3 sequences listed, roughly 25% were seen once. This sample also appeared in a second study, on T cells of mothers and their children.

The sequenced material came from blood. The receptors stem from a boy aged 5-17 years in good health.

The V and J genes are TRBV20-1 and TRBJ2-3, with 11 positions matching TRBD2. The CDR3 consists of 18 residues. Germline CDR1 is DFQATT and CDR2 is SNEGSKA (reference sequence). The junction had 15 bases not matched to a gene; V was cut back by 5 bases and J by 2 bases. The CDR3 spells CSAYLPVASGGLTDTQYF. For the CDR3, the DNA is TGCAGTGCTTATCTCCCCGTCGCTAGCGGGGGGCTCACAGATACGCAGTATTTT.

This sequence joins TRBV4-3 and TRBJ1-2; D unclear. With 5 bases removed from V and 4 bases from J, the gap between germline ends came to 14 bases. The CDR3 has 14 amino acids. Germline CDR1 reads LGHNA; CDR2 reads YSLEER. This CDR3 reads CASSAWMEGYGYTF. CDR3 coding DNA: TGCGCCAGCAGCGCATGGATGGAAGGCTATGGCTACACCTTC.

This clonotype was observed a handful of times. At one boundary the junction diverges from the germline segment, which might be a read error. The V gene is TRBV10-3, the J gene TRBJ2-3, with 10 bases identical to TRBD2. Germline CDR1 is ENHRY and CDR2 is SYGVKD. The CDR3 totals 16 residues. The CDR3 coding sequence is TGTGCCATCAGTGAGTCTGGACTAGCGGACACAGACACGCAGTATTTT. Its protein is CAISESGLADTDTQYF.

This clonotype has more than one count but fewer than ten. The J gene is TRBJ2-6, the V gene TRBV3-1; D uncertain. The CDR3 has 15 residues. Germline CDR1 and CDR2: LGHDT and YNNKEL (reference sequence). With 2 bases removed from V and 4 bases from J, the gap between germline ends came to 9 bases. The CDR3 region is CASSQLSSGANVLTF. In DNA form, the CDR3 reads TGTGCCAGCAGCCAACTTTCCTCCGGGGCCAACGTCCTGACTTTC.

The CDR3 DNA reads as TGTGCCAGCAGTTACAGGGGTTCTAACAAGCCCCAGCATTTT. It codes for CASSYRGSNKPQHF. The J gene is TRBJ1-5, the V gene TRBV6-2 or TRBV6-3, with D tentatively TRBD1 (5 bases). V was clipped by 2 bases and J by 8 bases, with 13 bases between them. The CDR3 has 14 amino acids. The V gene's germline CDR1 is MNHEY and CDR2 SVGEGT.

The chain uses TRBV11-2 and TRBJ2-7; D perhaps matches TRBD1 (5 bases). This CDR3 has 13 residues. Germline lookup yields CDR1 SGHAT and CDR2 FQNNGV. Deletions cut 0 bases from V and 3 bases from J, with 6 bases between. In DNA, the CDR3 is TGTGCCAGCAGCTTAGAGACAGACTACGAGCAGTACTTC. Its protein is CASSLETDYEQYF.

This clonotype was observed a few times. At one of its ends the junction is not consistent with the germline gene, which may arise from a read error. The gene calls are TRBV5-1 and TRBJ1-1; 8 bases map to TRBD1. Germline assignment: CDR1 SGHRS and CDR2 YFSETQ. The CDR3 has 15 amino acids. The CDR3 coding sequence is TGCGCCAACAGCTTTGGGACAGGACAGAACACTGAAGCTTTCTTT. This codes for CANSFGTGQNTEAFF.

The chain uses TRBV3-1 and TRBJ1-2; D unresolved. The V and J ends lost 4 bases and 1 base respectively, with 10 bases between them. This CDR3 spans 14 amino acids. Germline V gene lookup returns CDR1 LGHDT and CDR2 YNNKEL (reference sequence). The CDR3, as DNA: TGTGCCAGCAGCCGCGCTCGGGGTAACTATGGCTACACCTTC. This gives the protein CASSRARGNYGYTF.

This clonotype was found a few times. This chain connects TRBV11-2 to TRBJ2-7; possible D gene TRBD1, 6 bases. CDR1 is SGHAT, CDR2 FQNNGV, per germline. V was pared by 5 bases and J by 5 bases, with 16 bases between. This CDR3 has 14 amino acids. The CDR3 DNA follows: TGTGCCAGCAGCGCCGAATACTCAGGGGACGAGCAGTACTTC. Translating gives CASSAEYSGDEQYF. Together with reference TRBV11-2 and TRBJ2-7, the CDR3 gives the full variable domain: EAGVAQSPRYKIIEKRQSVAFWCNPISGHATLYWYQQILGQGPKLLIQFQNNGVVDDSQLPKDRFSAERLKGVDSTLKIQPAKLEDSAVYLCASSAEYSGDEQYFGPGTRLTVT.

The chain has TRBV7-3 and TRBJ1-6; 8 nucleotides match TRBD1. The V gene's germline CDR1 is SGHTA and CDR2 FQGTGA. Trimming at V came to 2 bases and at J to 7 bases, leaving 4 bases not matched to a gene. The CDR3 contains 15 residues. The CDR3 is CASSLSTGENSPLHF. The CDR3 DNA reads as TGTGCCAGCAGCTTATCGACAGGGGAGAATTCACCCCTCCACTTT.

This clonotype occurred a few times. This chain joins TRBV20-1 and TRBJ2-7, with D perhaps being TRBD1 or TRBD2 (5 bases each). Germline V CDR1 and CDR2: DFQATT, SNEGSKA (reference sequence). The CDR3 covers 13 residues. Between the trimmed V and J ends, which lost 4 bases and 2 bases, there was a span of 12 bases. The CDR3 nucleotides are TGCAGTGCTAAGGGACCACTAGCCTACGAGCAGTACTTC. The encoded protein is CSAKGPLAYEQYF.

This chain joins TRBV10-3 and TRBJ2-5; the match to TRBD2 covers 7 bases. With 6 bases clipped from V and 2 bases from J, the junction kept 9 bases outside the gene matches. There are 15 residues in the CDR3. Germline CDR1 ENHRY, CDR2 SYGVKD. This chain's CDR3 is CAISGGSGGQETQYF. CDR3 nucleotide sequence: TGTGCCATCAGCGGAGGGTCGGGGGGTCAAGAGACCCAGTACTTC.

This clonotype was found a few times. This chain uses TRBV3-1 with TRBJ2-4; TRBD2 aligns across 12 bases. The V gene end was trimmed by 2 bases and the J gene end by 5 bases; junction bases not matched to a gene: 4. CDR1 and CDR2 from the germline V gene are LGHDT and YNNKEL (reference sequence). This CDR3 region has 16 residues. This CDR3 reads CASSQIWTSGENIQYF. The CDR3 nucleotides are TGTGCCAGCAGCCAAATCTGGACTAGCGGGGAAAACATTCAGTACTTC. Full variable domain (missing parts from reference TRBV3-1 and TRBJ2-4): DTAVSQTPKYLVTQMGNDKSIKCEQNLGHDTMYWYKQDSKKFLKIMFSYNNKELIINETVPNRFSPKSPDKAHLNLHINSLELGDSAVYFCASSQIWTSGENIQYFGAGTRLSVL.

This clonotype has a handful of counts. At one boundary the junction diverges from the germline segment, which might be a read error. This chain joins TRBV7-7 and TRBJ2-5; D may be TRBD1 (6 bases). The CDR3 spans 15 residues. Per the germline V gene, CDR1 is SSHAT and CDR2 is FNYEAQ (reference sequence). The CDR3 DNA follows: TGTGCTAGCAGCACCAGAGCGTCAGGGGAAGAGACCCAGTACTTC. Protein sequence: CASSTRASGEETQYF. Together with reference TRBV7-7 and TRBJ2-5, the CDR3 gives the full variable domain: GAGVSQSPRYKVTKRGQDVTLRCDPISSHATLYWYQQALGQGPEFLTYFNYEAQPDKSGLPSDRFSAERPEGSISTLTIQRTEQRDSAMYRCASSTRASGEETQYFGPGTRLLVL.

V and J are TRBV20-1 and TRBJ1-6; the D gene is possibly TRBD1 (6 bases). Trimming left V 3 bases short and J 0 bases short, with 18 bases between. The CDR3 consists of 18 residues. Germline V lookup: CDR1 DFQATT, CDR2 SNEGSKA (reference sequence). DNA for the CDR3: TGCAGTGCTAGGGAGGTCGGGGGCTGGAGCTCCTATAATTCACCCCTCCACTTT. It is translated as CSAREVGGWSSYNSPLHF.